This is a list of T cell receptor beta chains from one sample in a study of T cell changes during pregnancy in multiple sclerosis. Method: immunoSEQ multiplex PCR; TCRdb's copy keeps in-frame clones and lacks some. The sample holds fewer than 85,000 clones, approximately 92% seen once. The source was peripheral blood, collected in the third trimester of pregnancy. The receptors were sampled from a female donor in good health, enrolled as a control in a pregnancy study. The CDR3 runs from the conserved cysteine through the conserved F or W. A D gene is named only where the DNA matches it firmly. Not every row has a clone size; where given, it reads once, few, many or a size class.

clone size,V gene,D gene,J gene,CDR3 protein,CDR3 DNA
NA,TRBV7-9,NA,TRBJ1-3,CASSLGGQAGNTIYF,TGTGCCAGCTCCTTAGGGGGACAAGCGGGAAACACCATATATTTT
few,TRBV7-2,NA,TRBJ2-2,CASSFRGGTGELFF,TGTGCCAGCAGCTTCAGGGGCGGGACCGGGGAGCTGTTTTTT
NA,TRBV28,NA,TRBJ1-2,CASSFVEGGYTF,TGTGCCAGCAGTTTTGTAGAGGGTGGCTACACCTTC
NA,TRBV4-1,NA,TRBJ2-4,CASSQGDSLGIQYF,TGCGCCAGCAGCCAAGGGGACTCGTTAGGCATTCAGTACTTC
NA,TRBV15,NA,TRBJ2-7,CATSRGRERALYEQYF,TGTGCCACCAGCAGAGGTCGGGAGCGGGCCCTCTACGAGCAGTACTTC
NA,TRBV7-9,NA,TRBJ2-1,CASSLAPPGEQFF,TGTGCCAGCAGCTTAGCCCCCCCCGGTGAGCAGTTCTTC
NA,TRBV28,NA,TRBJ1-2,CASRQDRINYGYTF,TGTGCCAGCAGGCAGGACAGAATTAACTATGGCTACACCTTC
NA,TRBV6-4,TRBD1,TRBJ1-6,CASSVEGTGGSPLHF,TGTGCCAGCAGTGTCGAGGGGACAGGGGGATCACCCCTCCACTTT
medium-sized,TRBV18,NA,TRBJ2-1,CASSPTGYSYNEQFF,TGTGCCAGCTCACCTACAGGGTATTCCTACAATGAGCAGTTCTTC
NA,TRBV28,TRBD1,TRBJ2-5,CASSLLVRTGRETQYF,TGTGCCAGCAGTTTATTGGTTCGGACAGGGAGGGAGACCCAGTACTTC
NA,TRBV10-3,TRBD2,TRBJ2-2,CAISLSGIVAGELFF,TGTGCCATCAGTCTTAGCGGGATCGTGGCCGGGGAGCTGTTTTTT
NA,TRBV19,NA,TRBJ2-5,CASRKAGQETQYF,TGTGCCAGTAGAAAAGCGGGCCAAGAGACCCAGTACTTC
NA,TRBV6-5,NA,TRBJ2-7,CASINRAPSYEQYF,TGTGCCAGCATCAACAGGGCCCCGTCCTACGAGCAGTACTTC
NA,TRBV29-1,TRBD1,TRBJ2-7,CSVTPGTGDLYEQYF,TGCAGCGTTACGCCCGGGACAGGGGACCTCTACGAGCAGTACTTC
NA,TRBV5-1,TRBD1,TRBJ2-1,CASREGGITNEQFF,TGCGCCAGCAGAGAAGGGGGCATAACGAATGAGCAGTTCTTC
NA,TRBV29-1,NA,TRBJ2-7,CSVESGYEQYF,TGCAGCGTTGAATCAGGGTACGAGCAGTACTTC
once,TRBV30,TRBD2,TRBJ2-7,CAWSRSGNSYEQYF,TGTGCCTGGTCCCGTAGCGGGAACTCCTACGAGCAGTACTTC
once,TRBV18,TRBD2,TRBJ2-1,CASSPSMPGGPDNEQFF,TGTGCCAGCTCACCAAGTATGCCGGGAGGGCCCGACAATGAGCAGTTCTTC
NA,TRBV5-1,NA,TRBJ2-7,CASSASSRGFYEQYF,TGCGCCAGCAGCGCGTCATCCAGGGGTTTCTACGAGCAGTACTTC
NA,TRBV6-4,TRBD1,TRBJ1-5,CASDRESNQPQHF,TGTGCCAGCGACAGGGAGAGCAATCAGCCCCAGCATTTT
NA,TRBV2,NA,TRBJ2-1,CASSEDRAVNEQFF,TGTGCCAGCAGTGAAGACAGGGCGGTCAATGAGCAGTTCTTC
NA,TRBV5-6,TRBD2,TRBJ2-5,CASSFAGGGVERTQYF,TGTGCCAGCAGCTTCGCGGGGGGCGGGGTGGAAAGGACCCAGTACTTC
NA,TRBV5-6,NA,TRBJ2-1,CASSGGVSNEQFF,TGTGCCAGCAGCGGAGGGGTATCCAATGAGCAGTTCTTC
NA,TRBV18,TRBD2,TRBJ2-3,CASSPIAGGPTDTQYF,TGTGCCAGCTCACCAATAGCGGGAGGGCCAACAGATACGCAGTATTTT
NA,TRBV7-9,TRBD1,TRBJ2-1,CASSSPGQGSFSILNEQFF,TGTGCCAGCAGCAGTCCGGGACAGGGGAGTTTTAGCATTCTCAATGAGCAGTTCTTC
NA,TRBV29-1,NA,TRBJ1-3,CSVELVRASGNTIYF,TGCAGCGTTGAATTGGTCAGGGCTTCTGGAAACACCATATATTTT
NA,TRBV6-5,NA,TRBJ1-1,CASSYSPRDTEAFF,TGTGCCAGCAGTTACTCACCCAGGGACACTGAAGCTTTCTTT
NA,TRBV6-4,TRBD2,TRBJ2-3,CASSRLAGVQDTQYF,TGTGCCAGCTCCAGGCTAGCGGGGGTCCAAGATACGCAGTATTTT
NA,TRBV27,NA,TRBJ2-7,CASAGAAIYEQYF,TGTGCCAGCGCCGGTGCGGCGATATACGAGCAGTACTTC